This passage covers 28 T cell receptor beta chains from one sample sequenced in a study of shared clonotypes between healthy human individuals (dated by TCRdb to the early 2020s). Receptor libraries were prepared by the immunoSEQ multiplex PCR assay. Held by TCRdb, this immuneACCESS table contains in-frame sequences only and omits some clones. Under half of the omission traces to an unresolved V gene where checked; the cause of the rest is unknown. In all, the sample holds about 600,000 clones, and roughly 79% of those were seen once. The ten top clones hold more than 10% of the sample. Sample: PBMCs. These receptors originate from a woman between 40 and 50 years old in good health. Some clones in this sample may be carry-over from other donors' samples.

This clone appeared a few times. The chain joins TRBV18 to TRBJ1-4; 9 bases agree with TRBD1. This CDR3 contains 16 residues. The germline V gene has CDR1 KGHSH and CDR2 LQKENI. V dropped 5 bases and J dropped 8; count of bases not matched to a gene: 12. CDR3 loop: CASSSGTGSFQEKLFF. The CDR3 bases are TGTGCCAGCTCATCGGGGACAGGGAGTTTTCAGGAAAAACTGTTTTTT.

This chain uses TRBV29-1 with TRBJ2-7; weak D call: TRBD1 (6 bases). The CDR3 consists of 14 residues. V was cut by 0 bases and J by 3 bases, with 12 bases left in between. CDR1 is SQVTM, CDR2 ANQGSEA, per germline. The CDR3 sequence: CSVEDQTGNYEQYF. Written as DNA, the CDR3 is TGCAGCGTTGAAGACCAGACAGGAAACTACGAGCAGTACTTC.

This clone has more than one count but fewer than ten. The chain combines TRBV2 with TRBJ1-4, with 7 bases fitting TRBD1. The length of the CDR3 is 13 residues. The ends lost 3 bases at V and 5 bases at J; junction bases unmatched: 0. The V gene's germline CDR1 is SNHLY and CDR2 FYNNEI. CDR3 protein: CASSDRGNEKLFF. CDR3 sequence (DNA): TGTGCCAGCAGTGACAGGGGGAATGAAAAACTGTTTTTT.

For the CDR3, the DNA is TGTGCCAGCAGTGAATACATGAGCTCCTACAATGAGCAGTTCTTC. Protein: CASSEYMSSYNEQFF. The chain employs TRBV2 and TRBJ2-1; D not resolved. V lost 2 bases, J lost 0 bases, and 8 bases lay in between. This CDR3 spans 15 amino acids. Per germline, CDR1 SNHLY and CDR2 FYNNEI.

The chain combines TRBV2 with TRBJ2-3, with TRBD1 as a possible D gene (6 bases). CDR3 length: 11 residues. Germline V gives CDR1 SNHLY, CDR2 FYNNEI. V was trimmed by 7 bases and J by 4 bases, leaving 6 bases between them. Written as DNA, the CDR3 is TGTGCCAGCAACAGGGCAGATACGCAGTATTTT. It yields the protein CASNRADTQYF.

The J gene is TRBJ2-1, the V gene TRBV6-4, with 8 nucleotides matching TRBD2. This CDR3 region has 15 residues. The V segment lost 6 bases and the J segment 0 bases; nucleotides outside the gene matches: 4. The germline gives CDR1 MRHNA, CDR2 SNTAGT. In nucleotides, the CDR3 is TGTGCCAGCAGCCTAAGCGGGAGCTCCTACAATGAGCAGTTCTTC. It encodes CASSLSGSSYNEQFF.

This chain uses TRBV30 with TRBJ1-4; the match to TRBD1 covers 10 bases. This CDR3 is built from 14 residues. The germline V gene has CDR1 GTSNPN and CDR2 SVGIG (reference sequence). V gave up 3 bases and J gave up 5 bases; unmatched junction bases: 3. CDR3 region: CAWSPGQGNEKLFF. As DNA, the CDR3 is TGTGCCTGGAGCCCGGGACAGGGGAATGAAAAACTGTTTTTT.

This clone was found a few times. The chain combines TRBV7-9 with TRBJ2-2; D might be TRBD1 (6 bases). This CDR3 has 14 amino acids. V shed 5 bases and J shed 1 base, with 8 bases lying between them. Looked up from germline, CDR1 is SEHNR and CDR2 is FQNEAQ (reference sequence). For the CDR3, the DNA is TGTGCCAGCAGCAAACAGGGGAACACCGGGGAGCTGTTTTTT. Translated: CASSKQGNTGELFF.

The chain has TRBV9 and TRBJ2-5, with TRBD2 identical over 10 bases. Germline CDR1 is SGDLS and CDR2 is YYNGEE. The V gene end was trimmed by 8 bases and the J gene end by 4 bases; junction bases not matched to a gene: 5. This CDR3 spans 13 amino acids. Written as DNA, the CDR3 is TGTGCCAGTTCGCTAGCGGGAGCAGAGACCCAGTACTTC. This codes for CASSLAGAETQYF.

The V and J genes are TRBV29-1 and TRBJ2-7, with D possibly being TRBD1 (6 bases). This CDR3 comprises 15 residues. Germline V gives CDR1 SQVTM, CDR2 ANQGSEA. The V and J ends lost 4 bases and 6 bases respectively, with 22 bases between them. The CDR3 DNA reads TGCAGCGTTGGCCAACTACAGGGTTCGGTGGGCGAGCAGTACTTC. This translates into CSVGQLQGSVGEQYF.

The rearrangement joins TRBV25-1 to TRBJ1-1; D unclear. The CDR3 is 13 residues long. Germline V CDR1 and CDR2: MGHDK, SYGVNS. The V end was cut by 0 bases, the J end by 1 base, with 3 bases between. CDR3 loop: CASSEYGNTEAFF. The CDR3 nucleotides read TGTGCCAGCAGTGAATATGGGAACACTGAAGCTTTCTTT. The variable domain in full, completed from reference TRBV25-1 and TRBJ1-1, reads EADIYQTPRYLVIGTGKKITLECSQTMGHDKMYWYQQDPGMELHLIHYSYGVNSTEKGDLSSESTVSRIRTEHFPLTLESARPSHTSQYLCASSEYGNTEAFFGQGTRLTVV.

The chain couples TRBV27 to TRBJ2-1; D gene unclear. CDR1 is MNHEY, CDR2 SMNVEV, per germline (reference sequence). This CDR3 region has 16 residues. V lost 4 bases and J 0 bases, leaving 13 bases between the germline ends. The CDR3 DNA is TGTGCCAGCAGTTCTCCTCTAAGTAGCTCCTACAATGAGCAGTTCTTC. Its translation is CASSSPLSSSYNEQFF.

The rearrangement links TRBV7-3 to TRBJ2-3; D remains unclear. This CDR3 is 12 amino acids long. The ends were cut back, 5 bases at V and 9 bases at J, with 12 bases in the middle. From germline, CDR1 is SGHTA and CDR2 FQGTGA. In DNA form, the CDR3 reads TGTGCCAGCAGCCCTCTGGACGGGACGCAGTATTTT. Translation gives CASSPLDGTQYF.

The sample holds one count of this clone. With only one base between it and a far larger clone, this is likely a read error. The genes are TRBV2 and TRBJ2-1; a possible D gene is TRBD1 (6 bases). Germline values: CDR1 SNHLY, CDR2 FYNNEI. The ends were cut back, 7 bases at V and 5 bases at J, with 12 bases in the middle. The CDR3 has 13 amino acids. The CDR3 sequence is CASKGTHNNEQFF. DNA for the CDR3: TGTGCCAGCAAGGGGACACATAACAATGAGCAGTTCTTC.

This clone has only one observation. This chain connects TRBV5-6 to TRBJ2-1, with D uncertain. V was cut by 4 bases and J by 4 bases, with 9 bases left in between. The CDR3 is 13 amino acids. In germline, CDR1 is SGHDT, CDR2 YYEEEE. DNA of the CDR3: TGTGCCAGCAGCCATGGGGAATACAATGAGCAGTTCTTC. This encodes CASSHGEYNEQFF.

In its sample, this clone was seen many times. The chain uses TRBV18 and TRBJ2-7; D is ambiguous. CDR1 and CDR2 from the germline V gene are KGHSH and LQKENI. V was shortened by 1 base and J by 5 bases, with 12 bases between the two germline ends. The CDR3 sequence is 14 residues long. DNA of the CDR3: TGTGCCAGCTCACCACTTGGTTCTTCCCACGAGCAGTACTTC. Translating gives CASSPLGSSHEQYF.

The genes are TRBV28 and TRBJ2-7; the match to TRBD2 covers 11 bases. With 5 bases clipped from V and 0 bases from J, the junction kept 9 bases outside the gene matches. This CDR3 comprises 17 residues. Germline V gene data show CDR1 as MDHEN and CDR2 as SYDVKM. The CDR3 DNA reads TGTGCCAGCAGTACCGGGACTAGCGGAAGGAGCTCCTACGAGCAGTACTTC. Protein: CASSTGTSGRSSYEQYF. The full variable domain, in which reference TRBV28 and TRBJ2-7 provide the parts outside the CDR3, is DVKVTQSSRYLVKRTGEKVFLECVQDMDHENMFWYRQDPGLGLRLIYFSYDVKMKEKGDIPEGYSVSREKKERFSLILESASTNQTSMYLCASSTGTSGRSSYEQYFGPGTRLTVT.

This clone was found once. The rearrangement joins TRBV7-2 to TRBJ2-1, with 9 bases identical to TRBD2. The CDR3 runs to 16 residues. J was trimmed by 2 bases and V by 5 bases; bases with no gene match: 7. Germline assignment: CDR1 SGHTA and CDR2 FQGNSA. CDR3 DNA: TGTGCCAGCAGCAGTAGCGGGAGAACCCCCTACAATGAGCAGTTCTTC. Encoded protein: CASSSSGRTPYNEQFF.

This chain joins TRBV27 and TRBJ1-5, with TRBD1 matching over 7 bases. The V and J ends lost 6 bases and 6 bases, in that order; junction bases with no gene match: 8. This CDR3 is 14 amino acids long. CDR1 is MNHEY, CDR2 SMNVEV, per germline (reference sequence). CDR3: CASSSDRATQPQHF. As DNA, the CDR3 is TGTGCCAGCAGCTCCGACAGGGCCACTCAGCCCCAGCATTTT.

J is TRBJ1-3 and V is TRBV18; tentative D call: TRBD1 (6 bases). Germline CDR1 KGHSH, CDR2 LQKENI. V shed 8 bases and J shed 0 bases, with 11 bases lying between them. This CDR3 region has 14 residues. The CDR3 protein is CASRTGSSGNTIYF. The CDR3 DNA reads TGTGCCAGCAGAACAGGGAGCTCTGGAAACACCATATATTTT. The whole variable domain, filled in from reference TRBV18 and TRBJ1-3, reads NAGVMQNPRHLVRRRGQEARLRCSPMKGHSHVYWYRQLPEEGLKFMVYLQKENIIDESGMPKERFSAEFPKEGPSILRIQQVVRGDSAAYFCASRTGSSGNTIYFGEGSWLTVV.

This clone was seen a handful of times. The chain uses TRBV27 and TRBJ1-1, with unresolved D. The CDR3 is made up of 11 amino acids. Germline CDR1 MNHEY, CDR2 SMNVEV (reference sequence). The V end lost 5 bases, the J end lost 1 base, and 2 bases lay between the germline ends. Here the CDR3 DNA reads TGTGCCAGCAGTACGAACACTGAAGCTTTCTTT. It specifies CASSTNTEAFF.

This clone was found a few times. The V call is TRBV4-2, the J call TRBJ2-7, with 9 bases lining up with TRBD2. The CDR3 is 14 amino acids. Germline trimming cut 9 bases from V and 9 bases from J; bases unmatched to any gene: 15. The germline gives CDR1 LGHNA, CDR2 YNFKEQ. The CDR3 DNA is TGTGCCAGAATAGCGGGAGACCCATCCAGAGTGCAGTACTTC. Its translation is CARIAGDPSRVQYF.

The J gene is TRBJ2-2, the V gene TRBV2; 9 positions match TRBD2. This CDR3 region has 15 residues. Looked up from germline, CDR1 is SNHLY and CDR2 is FYNNEI. The V gene end was trimmed by 6 bases and the J gene end by 3 bases; junction bases not matched to a gene: 5. CDR3 region: CASRELAGDTGELFF. The DNA for the CDR3 is TGTGCCAGCAGGGAGTTAGCGGGAGACACCGGGGAGCTGTTTTTT.

The chain recombines TRBV7-9 with TRBJ2-1, with a tentative D call TRBD2 (6 bases). The CDR3 consists of 15 residues. Trimming took off 3 bases at V and 7 bases at J, with 16 bases between the two ends. Per germline, CDR1 SEHNR and CDR2 FQNEAQ (reference sequence). The CDR3 is CASSFAGRIGNEQFF. CDR3 coding DNA: TGTGCCAGCAGCTTTGCGGGGCGGATTGGGAATGAGCAGTTCTTC.

This rearrangement joins TRBV21-1 to TRBJ2-7; the table names TRBD1, a call not compared with the DNA. TRBV21-1 is tagged as a pseudogene. The CDR3 is made up of 14 amino acids. CDR3 in amino acids: CASLTGGTPYEQYF. The CDR3 DNA sequence: TGTGCCAGCCTGACAGGGGGGACACCCTACGAGCAGTACTTC.

Comments on this clone: A far bigger clonotype differs at one base, so this is likely a read error. The chain uses TRBV11-2 and TRBJ2-1, with D possibly matching TRBD1 (6 bases). In germline, CDR1 is SGHAT, CDR2 FQNNGV. This CDR3 is 16 amino acids long. The CDR3 loop is CASNLSSPGKGGEQFF. CDR3 nucleotides: TGTGCCAGCAACTTAAGTAGCCCTGGAAAAGGGGGTGAGCAGTTCTTC.

The table lists this clone with a count of one. The chain uses TRBV18 and TRBJ2-6; D is undetermined. The V end was cut by 5 bases, the J end by 3 bases, with 2 bases between. The CDR3 is 12 amino acids. Germline V gene sequence: CDR1 KGHSH, CDR2 LQKENI. CDR3 region: CASSSGANVLTF. CDR3 nucleotides: TGTGCCAGCTCAAGTGGGGCCAACGTCCTGACTTTC.

For the CDR3, the DNA is TGTGCCAGCAGCTCGTATGGACAGGGCTCTGGAAACACCATATATTTT. Translated, it gives CASSSYGQGSGNTIYF. V usage is TRBV28 and J usage is TRBJ1-3, with TRBD1 identical over 8 bases. Germline V CDR1 and CDR2: MDHEN, SYDVKM. CDR3 length equals 16 residues. V lost 6 bases, J lost 0 bases, and 7 bases stayed unmatched.